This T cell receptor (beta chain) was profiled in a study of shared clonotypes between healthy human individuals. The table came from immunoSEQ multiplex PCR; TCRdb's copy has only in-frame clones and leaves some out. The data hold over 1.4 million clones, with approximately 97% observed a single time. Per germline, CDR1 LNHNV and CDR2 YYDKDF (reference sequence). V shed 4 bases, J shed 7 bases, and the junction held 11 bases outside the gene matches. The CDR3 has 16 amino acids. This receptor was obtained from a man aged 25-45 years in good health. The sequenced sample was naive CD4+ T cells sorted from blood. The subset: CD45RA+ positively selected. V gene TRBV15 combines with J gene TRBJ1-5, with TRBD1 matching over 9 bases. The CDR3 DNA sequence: TGTGCCACCAGCAAGGGAGGAAACAGGGGGCAACAGCCCCAGCATTTT. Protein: CATSKGGNRGQQPQHF.